Presented here are 5 T cell receptor beta chains from one specimen sequenced in a study of regulatory T cells in long-lasting Graves disease. Combining iRepertoire HTBI primers with Arm-PCR of CDR3 regions, the authors built TCR beta libraries. From the multiplex PCR reads, TCRdb called clonotypes with MiXCR, one entry per CDR3 protein. This sample yields some 230,000 distinct CDR3 sequences, of which approximately 16% are seen a single time; around 20% belongs to the top ten. Time point: newly diagnosed GD, antithyroid drugs for less than 3 months. PBMC RNA served as the TCR library source. The material was peripheral blood mononuclear cells (PBMCs), obtained at new diagnosis, from a patient treated with antithyroid drugs. Source of these receptors: a female donor with Graves disease.

This clonotype was counted between two and nine times. The gene calls are TRBV6-8 and TRBJ2-7, with 9 bases lining up with TRBD1. V lost 6 bases and J lost 3; bases outside the gene matches: 12. The germline V gene encodes CDR1 MNHGY and CDR2 SAAAGT. The CDR3 sequence is 16 residues long. The CDR3 bases are TGTGCCAGCAGCCCCCGGGACAGGGCCAAATTCTACGAGCAGTACTTC. Residues: CASSPRDRAKFYEQYF.

This clonotype was seen at least ten times. The chain couples TRBV15 to TRBJ2-5; D uncertain. This CDR3 has 13 amino acids. Deletions cut 1 base from V and 3 bases from J, with 6 bases between. The germline V gene has CDR1 LNHNV and CDR2 YYDKDF (reference sequence). The DNA of the CDR3 is TGTGCCACCAGCAGAGTCCTAGAAGAGACCCAGTACTTC. Protein sequence: CATSRVLEETQYF.

This clonotype was counted between two and nine times. The germline gene is not matched at one end of the junction; a read error may be the cause. V usage is TRBV15 and J usage is TRBJ1-2; D not resolved. The CDR3 runs to 13 residues. Germline lookup yields CDR1 LNHNV and CDR2 YYDKDF (reference sequence). CDR3 loop: CATNRERAGGYTF. The CDR3 DNA sequence: TGTGCCACCAACAGAGAGAGGGCGGGGGGCTACACCTTC.

This clonotype showed up many times. The J gene is TRBJ1-1, the V gene TRBV7-3; D perhaps matches TRBD1 (6 bases). V was cut by 5 bases and J by 0 bases, with 22 bases left in between. CDR1 is SGHTA and CDR2 is FQGTGA in the germline V gene. CDR3 length: 18 residues. The CDR3 here is CASSPGLRAGGLNTEAFF. CDR3 nucleotide sequence: TGTGCCAGCAGCCCCGGGCTGAGGGCCGGGGGGCTGAACACTGAAGCTTTCTTT.

This clonotype appeared many times. The chain combines TRBV29-1 with TRBJ2-3; 10 bases fit TRBD2. The ends lost 3 bases at V and 4 bases at J; junction bases unmatched: 4. Per germline, CDR1 SQVTM and CDR2 ANQGSEA. This CDR3 has 14 amino acids. Here the CDR3 reads CSVEPSGSSDTQYF. The CDR3 DNA reads as TGCAGCGTTGAGCCTAGCGGGAGTTCAGATACGCAGTATTTT.